Sequencing of this TCR beta chain was carried out in a study of T cell repertoires in cytomegalovirus infection. Study in general: Public TCR beta signatures indicated both CMV infection and matching HLA type.

Findings and limits, study-wide: HLA-C-restricted CMV clonotypes gave the most frequent clonotype in two of eight donors. Accumulated public TCR beta family frequency recognized individuals carrying CMV together with the relevant HLA.

Via MiXCR, TCRdb re-called the reads, giving one row per CDR3 protein. The sample has under 250,000 distinct CDR3 sequences; around 6.6% are singletons. V was trimmed by 3 bases and J by 2 bases, leaving 19 bases between them. The CDR3 has 16 residues. Germline loops: CDR1 DFQATT, CDR2 SNEGSKA (reference sequence). This clonotype was recorded a few times. Its antigen is not identified. The chain employs TRBV20-1 and TRBJ1-2, with D tentatively TRBD1 (5 bases). Material: PBMCs. This TCR derives from a human donor in good health (CMV status not recorded). Some clones in this sample may be carry-over from other donors' samples. The CDR3 bases are TGCAGTGCTAGCCCGCCAAATCCCAGGGCAAACTATGGCTACACCTTC. This codes for CSASPPNPRANYGYTF.